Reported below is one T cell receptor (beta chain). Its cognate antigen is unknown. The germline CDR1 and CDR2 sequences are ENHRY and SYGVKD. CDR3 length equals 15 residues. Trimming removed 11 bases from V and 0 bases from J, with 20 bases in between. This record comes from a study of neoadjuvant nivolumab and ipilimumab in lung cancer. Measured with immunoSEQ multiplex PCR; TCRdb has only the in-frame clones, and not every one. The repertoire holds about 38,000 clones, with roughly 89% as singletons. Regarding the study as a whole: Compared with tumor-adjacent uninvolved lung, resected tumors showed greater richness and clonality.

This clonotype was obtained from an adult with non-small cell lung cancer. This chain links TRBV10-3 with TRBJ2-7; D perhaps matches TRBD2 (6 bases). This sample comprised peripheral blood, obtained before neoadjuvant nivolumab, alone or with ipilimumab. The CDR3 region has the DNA TGTGCCGCGGGATCGGGTCCGACTAGCTCCTACGAGCAGTACTTC. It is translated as CAAGSGPTSSYEQYF.